The source of this T cell receptor (beta chain) is a study of beta chain features in type 1 diabetes. Details on this clone: Its specificity is not known.

Germline V gene sequence: CDR1 SGHTA, CDR2 FQGNSA. The V gene lost 4 bases and the J gene lost 0 bases, with 12 bases spanning the gap. The CDR3 is 15 residues long. Overall study results and limits: Type 1 diabetes patients showed fewer insertions and more deletions at VDJ junctions. Moderately but significantly shorter TCRB CDR3s were found in Type 1 diabetes patients in all four CD4+ subsets.

Of the isolated RNA, all was reverse transcribed, and so the sequenced material was expressed TCRB transcripts. Repertoires were generated with immunoSEQ multiplex PCR, while TCRdb's copy carries only in-frame clones and drops some. In the table there are under 400,000 clones, around 13% of which are singletons. Sequencing was carried out using naive CD4+ T cells from blood. This chain joins TRBV7-2 and TRBJ1-1, with D possibly being TRBD1 (6 bases). The clonotype was recovered from a woman younger than 35 with type 1 diabetes. The CDR3 bases are TGTGCCAGCAGCTCCTCAACAGGGCTGAACACTGAAGCTTTCTTT. Protein sequence: CASSSSTGLNTEAFF.